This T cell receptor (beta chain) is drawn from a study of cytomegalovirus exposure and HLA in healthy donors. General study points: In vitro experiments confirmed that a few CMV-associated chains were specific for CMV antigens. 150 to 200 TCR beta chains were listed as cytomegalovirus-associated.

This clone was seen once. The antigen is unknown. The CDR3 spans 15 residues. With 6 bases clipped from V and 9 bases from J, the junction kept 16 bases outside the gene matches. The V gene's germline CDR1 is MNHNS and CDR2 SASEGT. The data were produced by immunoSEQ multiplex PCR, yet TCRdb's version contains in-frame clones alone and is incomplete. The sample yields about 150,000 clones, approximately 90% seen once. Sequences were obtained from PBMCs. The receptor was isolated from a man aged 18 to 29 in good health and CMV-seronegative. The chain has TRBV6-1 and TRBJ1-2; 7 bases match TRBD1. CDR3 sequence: CASRKGADQGDRYTF. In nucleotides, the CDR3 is TGTGCCAGCAGGAAGGGGGCCGACCAGGGGGATCGCTACACCTTC.